This entry features one TCR beta chain sequence. This CDR3 has 14 residues. Trimming pared 4 bases from V and 5 bases from J, leaving 9 bases between. Germline-derived CDR1 and CDR2 are LGHNA and YNFKEQ. Study processing details: Estimates of nucleated cell counts were drawn from the amplification of reference gene primers. Profiling relied on immunoSEQ multiplex PCR, and the TCRdb table lists in-frame clones only, not all of them. That table furnishes V, J and clone size, whereas the DNA furnished D and trimming. The sample has 200,000 to 250,000 clones, roughly 84% seen once; the top ten hold 15% to 20%. These data are taken from a study of blood T cell repertoires in COVID-19. Study as a whole: Collection of acute and convalescent COVID-19 samples took place in the United States, Italy and Spain. T cells, B-cell-depleted T cells, or PBMCs supplied cDNA or gDNA.

The sequence derives from a man aged 30 to 45 with active or convalescent COVID-19. Sequencing was carried out using peripheral blood. This rearrangement joins TRBV4-2 to TRBJ1-6; D is unresolved. CDR3 bases: TGTGCCAGCAGCCTCCGACTGGATAATTCACCCCTCCACTTT. It yields the protein CASSLRLDNSPLHF.